The clone carrying this TCR beta chain was counted only a few times. Antigen specificity is unknown. The entry originates in a study of T-cell memory formation after mild COVID-19. General observations from the study: Clones contracting over day 15 to 85 were CD4/CD8 balanced, with later expanders leaning CD4+. The CD4+ clones that contracted clustered mainly within CM and EM, and the CD8+ clones concentrated in EMRA.

It was 5'RACE with constant-segment primers that produced the TCR alpha and TCR beta cDNA libraries, which carried sample barcodes and UMIs. TCRdb passed the 5' RACE reads through MiXCR, listing each CDR3 protein once. The sample lists some 490,000 distinct CDR3 sequences; 15% to 20% were seen once. Germline V gives CDR1 LGHDT, CDR2 YNNKEL (reference sequence). V shed 0 bases and J 0 bases; nucleotides not matched to a gene: 2. The CDR3 runs to 17 residues. V usage is TRBV3-1 and J usage is TRBJ1-4; TRBD1 matches 9 bases. This receptor was obtained from an adult woman who had mild COVID-19 (a few samples of this study predate the infection). Cell type and time point are not known. Input material: PBMCs or a T cell subset sorted from them (not recorded which). The CDR3 is CASSQEWTGATNEKLFF. The DNA of the CDR3 is TGTGCCAGCAGCCAAGAATGGACAGGGGCAACTAATGAAAAACTGTTTTTT.